The next 27 T cell receptor beta chains were all read from a single sample in a study of technical replicates of blood from a handful of donors. TCRdb's table, derived via immunoSEQ multiplex PCR, lists solely in-frame clones and lacks some. The data contain 59,000 or so clones, about 93% of them singletons. The sample was PBMCs. These TCRs come from a human donor in good health. Some clones in this sample may be carry-over from other donors' samples.

The rearrangement uses TRBV7-9 and TRBJ1-3; 10 nucleotides align to TRBD1. The V gene end was trimmed by 3 bases and the J gene end by 8 bases; junction bases not matched to a gene: 4. The CDR3 extends over 14 amino acids. The germline gives CDR1 SEHNR, CDR2 FQNEAQ (reference sequence). The CDR3 sequence is CASSFRDRGDTIYF. CDR3 in DNA: TGTGCCAGCAGCTTCCGGGACAGGGGTGACACCATATATTTT.

The chain uses TRBV9 and TRBJ1-2, with D maybe TRBD1 (5 bases). V was cut by 0 bases and J by 7 bases, with 13 bases left in between. Germline V lookup: CDR1 SGDLS, CDR2 YYNGEE. This CDR3 has 14 residues. The CDR3 reads CASSVEAGPGGYTF. The CDR3 DNA follows: TGTGCCAGCAGCGTAGAGGCAGGGCCTGGTGGCTACACCTTC.

As DNA, the CDR3 is TGTGCCAGCAGCTTGCGTGGCTTTCAAGAGACCCAGTACTTC. This codes for CASSLRGFQETQYF. This chain connects TRBV5-4 to TRBJ2-5; D remains unclear. CDR1 and CDR2 (germline): SGHNT, YYREEE (reference sequence). V shed 1 base and J shed 2 bases, with 9 bases lying between them. The CDR3 is made up of 14 amino acids.

This clone was seen a handful of times. A much larger clone sits a single nucleotide away, making a read error possible. Distinct nucleotide sequences in the sample also encode this CDR3. The CDR3 reads CASSSSGGYNEQFF. The CDR3 DNA reads as TGCGCCAGCAGCTCAAGCGGGGGATACAATGAGCAGTTCTTC. The V call is TRBV5-1, the J call TRBJ2-1; 8 nucleotides agree with TRBD2. CDR1 and CDR2 (germline): SGHRS, YFSETQ. V gave up 3 bases and J gave up 4 bases; unmatched junction bases: 3. This CDR3 comprises 14 residues.

This chain uses TRBV4-3 with TRBJ1-6; 8 bases match TRBD1. The V segment lost 6 bases and the J segment 2 bases; nucleotides outside the gene matches: 6. Germline CDR1 LGHNA, CDR2 YSLEER. The CDR3 covers 16 residues. CDR3 protein: CASRLDRATYNSPLHF. In DNA, the CDR3 is TGCGCCAGCAGACTGGACAGGGCGACCTATAATTCACCCCTCCACTTT.

The chain links TRBV4-3 to TRBJ1-6; D may be TRBD1 (5 bases). V was clipped by 6 bases and J by 5 bases, with 11 bases between them. The CDR3 sequence is 14 residues long. Germline lookup yields CDR1 LGHNA and CDR2 YSLEER. The CDR3 DNA reads as TGCGCCAGCAGGGATCCACAGGATAATTCACCCCTCCACTTT. Translated, it gives CASRDPQDNSPLHF.

This clone was recorded only once. The gene calls are TRBV4-3 and TRBJ1-2; TRBD1 might be the D (5 bases). CDR3 length equals 14 residues. Trimming pared 0 bases from V and 8 bases from J, leaving 13 bases between. In germline, CDR1 is LGHNA, CDR2 YSLEER. In DNA, the CDR3 is TGCGCCAGCAGCCAAGATAGGGGATTAGGGGGCTACACCTTC. It is translated as CASSQDRGLGGYTF.

This rearrangement joins TRBV6-5 to TRBJ2-3, with 10 nucleotides matching TRBD2. The CDR3 length is 14 residues. The germline gives CDR1 MNHEY, CDR2 SVGAGI. V was pared by 7 bases and J by 3 bases, with 4 bases of the junction left unmatched. The CDR3 DNA sequence: TGTGCCAGCAAGCGGGAGGGCCTTACAGATACGCAGTATTTT. Its translation: CASKREGLTDTQYF.

The gene calls are TRBV9 and TRBJ2-5; TRBD2 matches 16 bases. With 4 bases clipped from V and 3 bases from J, the junction kept 3 bases outside the gene matches. CDR1 and CDR2 (germline): SGDLS, YYNGEE. The CDR3 has 16 amino acids. The CDR3 region has the DNA TGTGCCAGCAGCCCCGGGACTAGCGGGAGGGAAGAGACCCAGTACTTC. Encoded protein: CASSPGTSGREETQYF.

The chain recombines TRBV25-1 with TRBJ2-7, with 8 bases that match TRBD2. Germline-derived CDR1 and CDR2 are MGHDK and SYGVNS. The V gene end was trimmed by 5 bases and the J gene end by 3 bases; junction bases not matched to a gene: 9. The CDR3 runs 15 residues. The CDR3 sequence: CASSQGLAGVYEQYF. The CDR3 DNA follows: TGTGCCAGCAGTCAAGGGCTAGCGGGTGTCTACGAGCAGTACTTC.

The V and J genes are TRBV29-1 and TRBJ1-2, with a tentative D call TRBD1 (5 bases). The CDR3 consists of 11 residues. In germline, CDR1 is SQVTM, CDR2 ANQGSEA. Trimming removed 5 bases from V and 5 bases from J, with 9 bases in between. The CDR3 reads CSVPTGYGYTF. CDR3 DNA: TGCAGCGTTCCTACAGGATATGGCTACACCTTC.

This chain links TRBV7-9 with TRBJ2-6; a possible D gene is TRBD1 (5 bases). V was cut by 5 bases and J by 0 bases, with 11 bases left in between. In germline, CDR1 is SEHNR, CDR2 FQNEAQ (reference sequence). The CDR3 contains 16 residues. CDR3 DNA sequence: TGTGCCAGCAGCCGAACGACAGCCTCTGGGGCCAACGTCCTGACTTTC. This codes for CASSRTTASGANVLTF.

V and J are TRBV7-7 and TRBJ2-1, with 11 positions matching TRBD2. This CDR3 region has 18 residues. Germline V CDR1 and CDR2: SSHAT, FNYEAQ (reference sequence). V was clipped by 1 base and J by 3 bases; unmatched bases: 8. CDR3 in DNA: TGTGCCAGCAGCTTAGAAACTAGCGGGAGAACACACTACAATGAGCAGTTCTTC. It encodes CASSLETSGRTHYNEQFF.

This clone was detected only once. The J gene is TRBJ2-7, the V gene TRBV18, with D possibly TRBD1 on 5 matching bases. There are 13 residues in the CDR3. Germline V gene sequence: CDR1 KGHSH, CDR2 LQKENI. The V end was cut by 3 bases, the J end by 3 bases, with 9 bases between. CDR3 in DNA: TGTGCCAGCTCACCGGGGCAGTACTACGAGCAGTACTTC. Translated, it gives CASSPGQYYEQYF.

The chain joins TRBV5-8 to TRBJ1-2; possible D gene TRBD1, 5 bases. CDR1 is SGHTS and CDR2 is YDEGEE in the germline V gene. Trimming shortened V by 2 bases and J by 8 bases, and 16 bases separated the two germline ends. The CDR3 has 14 residues. The CDR3 spells CASSLPTVSKGYTF. The DNA for the CDR3 is TGTGCCAGCAGCTTACCGACAGTATCAAAAGGCTACACCTTC.

The chain links TRBV27 to TRBJ1-5, with D unclear. Germline lookup yields CDR1 MNHEY and CDR2 SMNVEV (reference sequence). V was shortened by 5 bases and J by 2 bases, with 13 bases between the two germline ends. CDR3 length: 15 amino acids. CDR3 in DNA: TGTGCCAGCAGTACCAGCCCCGGGGGCAATCAGCCCCAGCATTTT. It specifies CASSTSPGGNQPQHF.

The rearrangement uses TRBV19 and TRBJ1-6, with a weak D call TRBD1 (5 bases). CDR1 is LNHDA, CDR2 SQIVND, per germline (reference sequence). The CDR3 is 13 residues long. V was trimmed by 6 bases and J by 10 bases, leaving 13 bases between them. CDR3 sequence reads: CASRGGLGSPLHF. The CDR3 nucleotides read TGTGCCAGTAGGGGGGGGTTGGGCTCACCCCTCCACTTT.

The chain employs TRBV7-3 and TRBJ2-1; 7 bases agree with TRBD1. CDR3 size: 17 residues. The ends lost 5 bases at V and 0 bases at J; junction bases unmatched: 10. Looked up from germline, CDR1 is SGHTA and CDR2 is FQGTGA. As DNA, the CDR3 is TGTGCCAGCAGCCTAAAAGACAGGGCAAGCTCCTACAATGAGCAGTTCTTC. Protein: CASSLKDRASSYNEQFF.

The gene calls are TRBV4-3 and TRBJ2-5, with 11 bases fitting TRBD2. This CDR3 spans 15 amino acids. The V segment lost 4 bases and the J segment 2 bases; nucleotides outside the gene matches: 3. CDR1 and CDR2 (germline): LGHNA, YSLEER. This chain's CDR3 is CASSPSGGWQETQYF. The CDR3 region has the DNA TGCGCCAGCAGCCCTAGCGGGGGGTGGCAAGAGACCCAGTACTTC.

This chain joins TRBV7-8 and TRBJ1-1; 7 positions match TRBD1. Germline-derived CDR1 and CDR2 are SGHVS and FQNEAQ. This CDR3 is built from 15 residues. Losses at the gene ends were 1 base for V and 1 base for J; bases not matched to a gene: 3. The CDR3 here is CASSLDRGGNTEAFF. In nucleotides, the CDR3 is TGTGCCAGCAGCTTAGACAGGGGTGGGAACACTGAAGCTTTCTTT.

The chain couples TRBV25-1 to TRBJ2-7; TRBD2 is a possible D gene (6 bases). V was pared by 1 base and J by 6 bases, with 16 bases between. There are 15 residues in the CDR3. Germline V gene lookup returns CDR1 MGHDK and CDR2 SYGVNS. The CDR3 sequence is CASSESGLPSREQYF. CDR3 nucleotide sequence: TGTGCCAGCAGTGAATCGGGACTCCCCTCCCGCGAGCAGTACTTC.

The chain carries TRBV7-3 and TRBJ2-1; D might be TRBD2 (6 bases). Germline values: CDR1 SGHTA, CDR2 FQGTGA. The length of the CDR3 is 12 residues. V was pared by 7 bases and J by 11 bases, with 15 bases between. The DNA of the CDR3 is TGTGCCAGCACCGATATGGAGGGGAAGCAGTTCTTC. The encoded protein is CASTDMEGKQFF.

The CDR3 reads CASSGTGGDYSYTF. CDR3 DNA sequence: TGTGCCAGCAGTGGGACCGGAGGGGATTATAGCTACACCTTC. The chain is built from TRBV6-5 and TRBJ1-2; TRBD1 is a possible D gene (5 bases). In germline, CDR1 is MNHEY, CDR2 SVGAGI. Trimming took off 5 bases at V and 9 bases at J, with 19 bases between the two ends. There are 14 residues in the CDR3.

J is TRBJ2-5 and V is TRBV7-8, with a tentative D call TRBD2 (6 bases). V gave up 0 bases and J gave up 5 bases, with 13 bases separating them. Germline CDR1 SGHVS, CDR2 FQNEAQ. This CDR3 region has 15 residues. The CDR3 coding sequence is TGTGCCAGCAGCTTAGCCCGGGCAGGGAGGGAGACCCAGTACTTC. Amino acids: CASSLARAGRETQYF.

The CDR3 bases are TGTGCCAGCAGCGCGAACATGGGCCGGGACAGGGTCGATGGCTACACCTTC. This sequence encodes CASSANMGRDRVDGYTF. This chain connects TRBV9 to TRBJ1-2; TRBD1 matches 9 bases. Germline-derived CDR1 and CDR2 are SGDLS and YYNGEE. CDR3 length: 17 residues. The V gene end was trimmed by 3 bases and the J gene end by 6 bases; junction bases not matched to a gene: 15. Supplemented by reference TRBV9 and TRBJ1-2, the full variable domain reads DSGVTQTPKHLITATGQRVTLRCSPRSGDLSVYWYQQSLDQGLQFLIQYYNGEERAKGNILERFSAQQFPDLHSELNLSSLELGDSALYFCASSANMGRDRVDGYTFGSGTRLTVV.

The chain carries TRBV2 and TRBJ2-3; D unclear. CDR3 length: 15 residues. CDR1 SNHLY and CDR2 FYNNEI come from the germline V gene. V was trimmed by 6 bases and J by 10 bases, leaving 23 bases between them. CDR3 in amino acids: CASSPEGLRLLAQYF. CDR3 nucleotide sequence: TGTGCCAGCAGCCCAGAAGGTCTCAGGCTGTTGGCGCAGTATTTT.

This clone was found once. The chain recombines TRBV7-2 with TRBJ2-7, with 11 positions matching TRBD2. This CDR3 spans 14 amino acids. Trimming took 5 bases from V and 11 from J; bases not matched to a gene: 11. Germline V gene lookup returns CDR1 SGHTA and CDR2 FQGNSA. The CDR3 loop reads CASSLGTSGSPKYF. CDR3 coding DNA: TGTGCCAGCAGCCTCGGGACTAGCGGAAGCCCCAAGTACTTC.